Below, one T cell receptor beta chain is given with its context. CDR3 regions were amplified by Arm-PCR using iRepertoire HTBI primers to build TCR beta libraries. Each CDR3 protein is one row after TCRdb ran MiXCR on the multiplex PCR reads. There are 700,000 or so distinct CDR3 sequences in the sample; 25% to 30% occur only once, and roughly 40% lies in the top ten. Time point denoted: persistent/refractory GD, antithyroid drugs over 5 years with positive TRAb. After RNA was extracted from PBMCs, the TCR library was made from it. This sample is drawn from a study of regulatory T cells in long-lasting Graves disease. This CDR3 spans 13 amino acids. Between the trimmed V and J ends, which lost 6 bases and 8 bases, there was a span of 13 bases.

The chain is built from TRBV12-3 or TRBV12-4 and TRBJ2-2; D gene uncertain. This specimen consisted of peripheral blood mononuclear cells (PBMCs), obtained when the disease was refractory, from a patient treated with antithyroid drugs. The TCR sequence derives from a female donor with Graves disease. The chain's CDR3 is CASSLRVGGELFF. The DNA of the CDR3 is TGTGCCAGCAGCCTTCGGGTGGGTGGGGAGCTGTTTTTT.